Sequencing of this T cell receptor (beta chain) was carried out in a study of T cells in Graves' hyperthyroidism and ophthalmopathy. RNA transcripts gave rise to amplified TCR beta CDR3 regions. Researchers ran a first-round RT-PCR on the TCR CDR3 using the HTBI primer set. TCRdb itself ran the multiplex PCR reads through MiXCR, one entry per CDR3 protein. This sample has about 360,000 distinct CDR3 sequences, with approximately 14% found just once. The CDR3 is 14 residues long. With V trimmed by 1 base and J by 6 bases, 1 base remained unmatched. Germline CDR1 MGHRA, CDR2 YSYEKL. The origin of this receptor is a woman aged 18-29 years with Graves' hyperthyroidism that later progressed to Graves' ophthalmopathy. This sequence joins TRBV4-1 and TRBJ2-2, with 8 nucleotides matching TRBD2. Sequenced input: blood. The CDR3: CASSQAGGAGELFF. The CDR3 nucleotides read TGCGCCAGCAGCCAAGCGGGGGGGGCCGGGGAGCTGTTTTTT.